Below, 32 T cell receptor beta chains from the same sample are listed, as sequenced in a study of graft-versus-host responses after intestinal transplantation. Some clones are missing from TCRdb's copy, which holds only in-frame ones; the method was immunoSEQ multiplex PCR. In the table there are more than 20,000 clones, 85% to 95% of which are singletons. The sample here was PBMCs, taken around 270 days after intestinal transplant. The receptors stem from a human patient who received an intestinal transplant, so some T cells may come from the graft donor.

J is TRBJ1-1 and V is TRBV5-1, with 8 nucleotides matching TRBD1. This CDR3 region has 16 residues. Per germline, CDR1 SGHRS and CDR2 YFSETQ. Trimming cost V 0 bases and J 5 bases; bases outside gene matches: 9. In nucleotides, the CDR3 is TGCGCCAGCAGCTTGGACCCAAGACAGGGGAGGACTGAAGCTTTCTTT. This codes for CASSLDPRQGRTEAFF.

The chain uses TRBV6-1 and TRBJ2-3; no clear D gene. The CDR3 extends over 17 amino acids. The germline V gene has CDR1 MNHNS and CDR2 SASEGT. The V and J ends lost 2 bases and 1 base respectively, with 16 bases between them. CDR3 in amino acids: CASSEMFGGLGTDTQYF. Here the CDR3 DNA reads TGTGCCAGCAGTGAAATGTTTGGTGGCTTGGGCACAGATACGCAGTATTTT.

The rearrangement links TRBV5-4 to TRBJ2-1; a weak D match, TRBD2 (6 bases). Germline CDR1 is SGHNT and CDR2 is YYREEE (reference sequence). V was shortened by 4 bases and J by 8 bases, with 10 bases between the two germline ends. The CDR3 runs to 12 residues. CDR3 region: CASSLSGYEQFF. The CDR3 DNA is TGTGCCAGCAGCCTTAGCGGCTATGAGCAGTTCTTC.

This rearrangement joins TRBV5-6 to TRBJ1-6; TRBD1 aligns across 8 bases. The V segment lost 4 bases and the J segment 10 bases; nucleotides outside the gene matches: 7. Germline V gene lookup returns CDR1 SGHDT and CDR2 YYEEEE. The length of the CDR3 is 14 residues. The CDR3 is CASSQDRVESPLHF. The CDR3 nucleotides are TGTGCCAGCAGCCAGGACAGGGTTGAGTCACCCCTCCACTTT.

The rearrangement joins TRBV5-6 to TRBJ2-7, with 7 positions matching TRBD2. Germline V CDR1 and CDR2: SGHDT, YYEEEE. The CDR3 covers 15 residues. J gave up 2 bases and V 2 bases, and 7 bases lay outside the gene matches. This CDR3 is CASSFGSSGAYEQYF. The CDR3 DNA follows: TGTGCCAGCAGCTTTGGATCCAGCGGGGCCTACGAGCAGTACTTC.

This chain joins TRBV18 and TRBJ1-1; D gene ambiguous. The CDR3 totals 12 residues. CDR1 and CDR2 (germline): KGHSH, LQKENI. Trimming cost V 4 bases and J 1 base, with 4 bases left between them. The CDR3, as DNA: TGTGCCAGCTCACTAGAGAACACTGAAGCTTTCTTT. Translation: CASSLENTEAFF.

The J gene is TRBJ2-3, the V gene TRBV6-1; weak D call: TRBD1 (5 bases). Germline lookup yields CDR1 MNHNS and CDR2 SASEGT. V was pared by 7 bases and J by 3 bases, with 8 bases between. This CDR3 region has 12 residues. DNA of the CDR3: TGTGCCAGCACCGCAGGGACAGATACGCAGTATTTT. Translation: CASTAGTDTQYF.

In its sample, this clone was seen once. The rearrangement uses TRBV14 and TRBJ2-5, with D perhaps matching TRBD2 (5 bases). The CDR3 loop spans 16 amino acids. V lost 3 bases and J 0 bases, leaving 14 bases between the germline ends. Germline-derived CDR1 and CDR2 are SGHDN and FVKESK. The CDR3 loop is CASSQATGLYQETQYF. For the CDR3, the DNA is TGTGCCAGCAGCCAGGCGACCGGACTGTACCAAGAGACCCAGTACTTC. Together with reference TRBV14 and TRBJ2-5, the CDR3 gives the full variable domain: EAGVTQFPSHSVIEKGQTVTLRCDPISGHDNLYWYRRVMGKEIKFLLHFVKESKQDESGMPNNRFLAERTGGTYSTLKVQPAELEDSGVYFCASSQATGLYQETQYFGPGTRLLVL.

The rearrangement joins TRBV5-6 to TRBJ1-2, with D perhaps matching TRBD1 (6 bases). Germline V lookup: CDR1 SGHDT, CDR2 YYEEEE. The CDR3 covers 16 residues. V was shortened by 0 bases and J by 3 bases, with 15 bases between the two germline ends. The CDR3 nucleotides read TGTGCCAGCAGCTTGGCAATCCAGGGGTCCCACTATGGCTACACCTTC. Its translation is CASSLAIQGSHYGYTF.

The V and J genes are TRBV27 and TRBJ2-1; perhaps D is TRBD1 or TRBD2 (5 bases each). Trimming left V 3 bases short and J 2 bases short, with 11 bases between. The CDR3 loop spans 15 amino acids. Looked up from germline, CDR1 is MNHEY and CDR2 is SMNVEV (reference sequence). The CDR3 sequence: CASSLGPLTYNEQFF. CDR3 bases: TGTGCCAGCAGTTTGGGACCTCTTACCTACAATGAGCAGTTCTTC.

The chain uses TRBV5-1 and TRBJ1-6, with 8 bases identical to TRBD1. Germline assignment: CDR1 SGHRS and CDR2 YFSETQ. This CDR3 contains 17 residues. V lost 4 bases and J lost 2; bases outside the gene matches: 8. In nucleotides, the CDR3 is TGCGCCAGCAGCCTGGACAGGGTCGGCACCTATAATTCACCCCTCCACTTT. Its translation: CASSLDRVGTYNSPLHF. The full variable domain, rest sourced from reference TRBV5-1 and TRBJ1-6, is KAGVTQTPRYLIKTRGQQVTLSCSPISGHRSVSWYQQTPGQGLQFLFEYFSETQRNKGNFPGRFSGRQFSNSRSEMNVSTLELGDSALYLCASSLDRVGTYNSPLHFGNGTRLTVT.

This clone was detected a few times. The chain recombines TRBV7-8 with TRBJ1-1; D not resolved. The V gene's germline CDR1 is SGHVS and CDR2 FQNEAQ. The CDR3 is 12 amino acids. Trimming removed 5 bases from V and 5 bases from J, with 9 bases in between. CDR3 in amino acids: CASSRGDTEAFF. In nucleotides, the CDR3 is TGTGCCAGCAGCCGGGGAGATACTGAAGCTTTCTTT. Variable domain in full (rest from reference TRBV7-8 and TRBJ1-1): GAGVSQSPRYKVAKRGQDVALRCDPISGHVSLFWYQQALGQGPEFLTYFQNEAQLDKSGLPSDRFFAERPEGSVSTLKIQRTQQEDSAVYLCASSRGDTEAFFGQGTRLTVV.

The CDR3 reads CASSGTRTDTQYF. The CDR3 nucleotides read TGTGCCAGCAGTGGCACGCGCACAGATACGCAGTATTTT. The chain combines TRBV6-5 with TRBJ2-3; D not certain. The V and J ends lost 5 bases and 1 base respectively, with 7 bases between them. CDR3 size: 13 residues. In germline, CDR1 is MNHEY, CDR2 SVGAGI.

The V gene is TRBV29-1, the J gene TRBJ2-7; 10 nucleotides align to TRBD1. This CDR3 region has 13 residues. Germline values: CDR1 SQVTM, CDR2 ANQGSEA. J lost 4 bases, V lost 1 base, and 1 base had no gene match. The DNA for the CDR3 is TGCAGCGTTGAAGGACAGGGGGCTTACGAGCAGTACTTC. It encodes CSVEGQGAYEQYF.

The rearrangement joins TRBV5-6 to TRBJ2-2; 10 positions agree with TRBD1. CDR1 is SGHDT, CDR2 YYEEEE, per germline. The CDR3 length is 16 residues. V shed 1 base, J shed 3 bases, and the junction held 3 bases outside the gene matches. The CDR3 DNA sequence: TGTGCCAGCAGCTTGTGGGACAGGGGATACACCGGGGAGCTGTTTTTT. Translating it yields CASSLWDRGYTGELFF.

The rearrangement links TRBV7-9 to TRBJ2-5; 11 bases align to TRBD2. The J call could be wrong; TRBJ2-7 is a better fit for the DNA end. This CDR3 has 15 amino acids. Germline lookup yields CDR1 SEHNR and CDR2 FQNEAQ (reference sequence). The CDR3 sequence is CASSPASGRPNEQYF. The CDR3 DNA reads TGTGCCAGCAGCCCCGCTAGCGGGAGGCCAAACGAGCAGTACTTC.

The V call is TRBV4-1, the J call TRBJ2-2; unclear D gene. Trimming left V 0 bases short and J 0 bases short, with 11 bases between. Germline V gene data show CDR1 as MGHRA and CDR2 as YSYEKL. CDR3 size: 17 residues. CDR3 residues: CASSQDLRFSNTGELFF. The CDR3 DNA sequence: TGCGCCAGCAGCCAAGACCTCAGGTTTTCGAACACCGGGGAGCTGTTTTTT.

The rearrangement uses TRBV7-3 and TRBJ2-1; 8 bases are a match to TRBD2. This CDR3 has 16 amino acids. The ends lost 5 bases at V and 3 bases at J; junction bases unmatched: 9. Germline CDR1 is SGHTA and CDR2 is FQGTGA. CDR3 region: CASSNTSGPNYNEQFF. The CDR3 DNA reads TGTGCCAGCAGCAATACTAGCGGTCCGAACTACAATGAGCAGTTCTTC.

In its sample, this clone was seen once. The chain has TRBV6-6 and TRBJ1-5, with a possible D match to TRBD1 (5 bases). Germline CDR1 is MNHNY and CDR2 is SVGAGI (reference sequence). The V gene lost 2 bases and the J gene lost 5 bases, with 10 bases spanning the gap. This CDR3 comprises 14 residues. CDR3 in amino acids: CASSYRGTDQPQHF. The CDR3 DNA sequence: TGTGCCAGCAGTTACAGGGGTACCGATCAGCCCCAGCATTTT.

The chain links TRBV7-8 to TRBJ1-5; D unresolved. Trimming removed 3 bases at V and 2 bases at J, with 8 bases between. Germline loops: CDR1 SGHVS, CDR2 FQNEAQ. The CDR3 length is 14 residues. CDR3 sequence reads: CASSFLDGNQPQHF. The CDR3 region has the DNA TGTGCCAGCAGCTTCCTCGACGGCAATCAGCCCCAGCATTTT.

J is TRBJ2-1 and V is TRBV6-6; D tentatively fits TRBD1 or TRBD2 (7 bases each). This CDR3 contains 12 residues. Per germline, CDR1 MNHNY and CDR2 SVGAGI (reference sequence). V was clipped by 6 bases and J by 8 bases, with 11 bases between them. This CDR3 is CASRSGGDEQFF. The CDR3 nucleotides read TGTGCCAGCAGGTCAGGGGGGGATGAGCAGTTCTTC.

The chain uses TRBV6-5 and TRBJ2-3; tentative D call: TRBD1 (5 bases). CDR1 and CDR2 from the germline V gene are MNHEY and SVGAGI. The V end was cut by 2 bases, the J end by 0 bases, with 9 bases between. The length of the CDR3 is 15 residues. The CDR3 DNA follows: TGTGCCAGCAGTTACAGCCAGGGTAGCACAGATACGCAGTATTTT. Amino acids: CASSYSQGSTDTQYF.

By sample fraction, this clone is medium-sized. The rearrangement uses TRBV11-1 and TRBJ2-7; the match to TRBD1 covers 9 bases. V lost 1 base to trimming and J lost 2 bases; unmatched junction nucleotides: 0. Germline CDR1 SGHAT, CDR2 FQDESV (reference sequence). The CDR3 consists of 14 residues. The chain's CDR3 is CASSLGDRAYEQYF. CDR3 DNA: TGTGCCAGCAGCTTAGGGGACAGGGCCTACGAGCAGTACTTC.

The chain is built from TRBV29-1 and TRBJ1-2; 9 bases are a match to TRBD1. This CDR3 is 16 amino acids long. Germline V CDR1 and CDR2: SQVTM, ANQGSEA. J lost 1 base, V lost 7 bases, and 13 bases had no gene match. The CDR3 sequence: CSDFYRDREFNYGYTF. The CDR3 nucleotides read TGCAGCGACTTTTACCGGGACAGGGAATTTAACTATGGCTACACCTTC.

The chain carries TRBV27 and TRBJ2-7; 9 nucleotides match TRBD1. J lost 4 bases, V lost 1 base, and 8 bases had no gene match. Germline values: CDR1 MNHEY, CDR2 SMNVEV (reference sequence). The CDR3 has 16 amino acids. The CDR3 DNA reads TGTGCCAGCAGTTTATGGGGGGGGGACAGGGATTACGAGCAGTACTTC. Its translation is CASSLWGGDRDYEQYF.

The rearrangement links TRBV15 to TRBJ1-5; possible D gene TRBD1, 5 bases. In germline, CDR1 is LNHNV, CDR2 YYDKDF (reference sequence). The V and J ends lost 1 base and 7 bases respectively, with 11 bases between them. The CDR3 contains 14 residues. The CDR3 DNA sequence: TGTGCCACCAGCAGAGGGTCGGGGGGACAGCCCCAGCATTTT. It translates to CATSRGSGGQPQHF.

The chain employs TRBV6-6 and TRBJ2-7; TRBD1 is a possible D gene (7 bases). The V end was cut by 0 bases, the J end by 4 bases, with 13 bases between. The CDR3 extends over 15 amino acids. Germline CDR1 is MNHNY and CDR2 is SVGAGI (reference sequence). This CDR3 is CASSYSLEGAYEQYF. CDR3 coding DNA: TGTGCCAGCAGTTACTCTCTGGAGGGGGCGTACGAGCAGTACTTC.

The DNA of the CDR3 is TGTGCCAGCAGGGGGACAGGGGAAAGCGGGGAGCTGTTTTTT. The encoded protein is CASRGTGESGELFF. V usage is TRBV6-4 and J usage is TRBJ2-2; the match to TRBD1 covers 10 bases. CDR3 size: 14 residues. The V gene end was trimmed by 6 bases and the J gene end by 7 bases; junction bases not matched to a gene: 5. Germline V CDR1 and CDR2: MRHNA, SNTAGT.

The chain carries TRBV6-1 and TRBJ2-5; 9 bases are a match to TRBD1. Trimming removed 7 bases from V and 5 bases from J; junction bases left unmatched: 11. CDR1 MNHNS and CDR2 SASEGT come from the germline V gene. The CDR3 loop spans 15 amino acids. CDR3 residues: CASIMDRGSLETQYF. CDR3 bases: TGTGCCAGCATTATGGACAGGGGAAGTCTCGAGACCCAGTACTTC.

The chain carries TRBV5-4 and TRBJ1-2; D remains unclear. V was trimmed by 3 bases and J by 2 bases, leaving 14 bases between them. This CDR3 spans 15 amino acids. Germline-derived CDR1 and CDR2 are SGHNT and YYREEE (reference sequence). The CDR3 reads CASSSRDLGNYGYTF. In DNA form, the CDR3 reads TGTGCCAGCAGCTCGCGGGATCTAGGAAACTATGGCTACACCTTC.

This chain joins TRBV5-4 and TRBJ1-1, with a possible D match to TRBD1 (6 bases). Germline V lookup: CDR1 SGHNT, CDR2 YYREEE (reference sequence). The CDR3 contains 13 residues. Deletions cut 3 bases from V and 8 bases from J, with 14 bases between. CDR3: CASSWGTSLEAFF. The CDR3 nucleotides read TGTGCCAGCAGCTGGGGGACATCTTTGGAAGCTTTCTTT.

The chain links TRBV6-4 to TRBJ2-2; D unclear. Trimming left V 0 bases short and J 3 bases short, with 2 bases between. The CDR3 has 13 residues. Germline CDR1 and CDR2: MRHNA and SNTAGT. The CDR3: CASSDSDTGELFF. DNA of the CDR3: TGTGCCAGCAGTGACTCAGACACCGGGGAGCTGTTTTTT.